Listed below are T cell receptor beta chains from one sample, sequenced in a study of CD8+ T cells in alopecia areata. Generated by immunoSEQ multiplex PCR, the TCRdb table keeps only in-frame clones and is missing some. The data show 98,000 or so clones, approximately 60% seen once. This specimen consisted of CD8+ T cells sorted from blood, obtained at week 4, from a patient treated with tofacitinib. The receptors stem from a human donor with alopecia areata. CDR3s include the opening cysteine and the closing phenylalanine or tryptophan. The D gene is left open where the match is weak. Some rows have no size entry. The others give once, few or many, or a class for an expanded clone.

j_call clone_size d_call v_call cdr3_aa cdr3_nt
TRBJ2-7 NA TRBD1 TRBV5-1 CASQSGTESYEQYF TGCGCCAGCCAGTCCGGGACAGAGTCCTACGAGCAGTACTTC
TRBJ2-1 NA TRBD1 TRBV9 CASSVQGAGTEQFF TGTGCCAGCAGCGTACAGGGGGCGGGTACTGAGCAGTTCTTC
TRBJ2-3 NA TRBD1 TRBV4-1 CASSQDRQGADTQYF TGCGCCAGCAGCCAGGATAGACAGGGTGCGGATACGCAGTATTTT
TRBJ2-1 NA TRBD1 TRBV10-3 CATRQGNEQFF TGTGCCACCCGACAGGGTAATGAGCAGTTCTTC
TRBJ1-2 once TRBD1 TRBV27 CASRTGVHYGYTF TGTGCCAGCAGGACAGGGGTTCACTATGGCTACACCTTC
TRBJ2-2 few NA TRBV29-1 CSVEGLGRNTGELFF TGCAGCGTTGAAGGTCTGGGGCGCAACACCGGGGAGCTGTTTTTT
TRBJ2-1 NA TRBD1 TRBV27 CATAGTGAYNEQFF TGTGCCACTGCTGGGACAGGGGCCTACAATGAGCAGTTCTTC
TRBJ1-4 NA TRBD1 TRBV5-4 CASSSGTGEKLFF TGTGCCAGCAGCAGCGGGACAGGGGAAAAACTGTTTTTT
TRBJ2-5 NA NA TRBV4-3 CASSRAQLGRETQYF TGCGCCAGCAGCCGCGCACAACTCGGGCGAGAGACCCAGTACTTC
TRBJ2-5 NA TRBD2 TRBV7-9 CASSLTTSGGQETQYF TGTGCCAGCAGCTTAACGACTAGCGGGGGCCAAGAGACCCAGTACTTC
TRBJ2-3 NA NA TRBV11-2 CASRPAGLTTDTQYF TGTGCCAGCAGGCCCGCAGGGTTGACCACAGATACGCAGTATTTT
TRBJ1-4 NA TRBD1 TRBV2 CATKTTRTGLDREKLFF TGTGCCACCAAAACTACGCGGACAGGGCTCGATCGGGAAAAACTGTTTTTT
TRBJ1-5 NA NA TRBV7-6 CASSPAVSGSQPQHF TGTGCCAGCAGCCCCGCGGTAAGCGGGAGTCAGCCCCAGCATTTT
TRBJ1-4 NA NA TRBV2 CACLWSTNEKLFF TGTGCCTGTCTCTGGTCAACTAATGAAAAACTGTTTTTT
TRBJ2-1 NA NA TRBV6-5 CASSYSRLATNEQFF TGTGCCAGCAGTTACTCGAGGCTAGCGACTAATGAGCAGTTCTTC